What follows describes a single TCR beta chain. Its antigen is unknown. The data belong to a study of cytomegalovirus exposure and HLA in healthy donors. Germline V gives CDR1 SGHDT, CDR2 YYEEEE. This CDR3 is built from 15 residues. V dropped 2 bases and J dropped 5; count of bases not matched to a gene: 7. Researchers ran the PCR with 60 Vbeta and 13 Jbeta primers. TCRdb's copy holds only in-frame clones and misses some; the assay was immunoSEQ multiplex PCR. The repertoire consists of hundreds of thousands of clones, with roughly 85% occurring once and the leading ten covering 1.8%. The study's findings and limits: Later analysis found that TCR beta chains associated with HLA were more clonally expanded than other, equally common chains. In vitro confirmation showed three CMV-associated chains to be CMV antigen specific. Follow-up analysis later connected one missense variant in DCLRE1C with trimming of TCR beta V- and J-genes.

This sequence originates from a male donor in good health and CMV-seronegative. V is TRBV5-6 and J is TRBJ2-1, with TRBD1 matching over 7 bases. Sequencing input: PBMCs. CDR3 amino acids: CASSFYRGSDNEQFF. The CDR3 nucleotides are TGTGCCAGCAGCTTTTACAGGGGTAGCGACAATGAGCAGTTCTTC.